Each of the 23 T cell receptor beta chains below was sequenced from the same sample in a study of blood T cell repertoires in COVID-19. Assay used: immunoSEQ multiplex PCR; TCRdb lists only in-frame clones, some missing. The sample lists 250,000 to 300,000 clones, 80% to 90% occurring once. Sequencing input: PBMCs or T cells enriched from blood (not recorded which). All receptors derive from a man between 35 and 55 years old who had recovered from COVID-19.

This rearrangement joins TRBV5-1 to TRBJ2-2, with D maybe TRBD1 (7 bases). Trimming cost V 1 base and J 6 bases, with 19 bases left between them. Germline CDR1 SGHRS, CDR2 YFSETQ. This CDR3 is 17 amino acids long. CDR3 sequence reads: CASSLLSGGPSAGELFF. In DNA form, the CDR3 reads TGCGCCAGCAGCTTGTTGTCAGGGGGGCCATCCGCCGGGGAGCTGTTTTTT.

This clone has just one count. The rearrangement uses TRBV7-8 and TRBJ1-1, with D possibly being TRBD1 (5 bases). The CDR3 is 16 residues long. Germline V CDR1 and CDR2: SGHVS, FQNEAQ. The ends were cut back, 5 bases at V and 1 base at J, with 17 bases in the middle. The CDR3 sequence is CASSISPGVGNTEAFF. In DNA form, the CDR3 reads TGTGCCAGCAGCATTAGCCCGGGGGTGGGGAACACTGAAGCTTTCTTT.

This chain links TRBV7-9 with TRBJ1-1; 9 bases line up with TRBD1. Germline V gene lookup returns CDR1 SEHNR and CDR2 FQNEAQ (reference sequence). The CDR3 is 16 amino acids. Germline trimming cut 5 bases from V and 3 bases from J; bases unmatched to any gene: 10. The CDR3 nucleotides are TGTGCCAGCAGCAAGGACAGGGGAAAGATCGACACTGAAGCTTTCTTT. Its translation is CASSKDRGKIDTEAFF.

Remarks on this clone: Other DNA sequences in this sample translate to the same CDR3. The CDR3 loop reads CASSLTGGSDTQYF. The CDR3 DNA reads as TGCGCCAGCAGCTTAACAGGGGGTTCAGATACGCAGTATTTT. The gene calls are TRBV5-1 and TRBJ2-3, with TRBD1 identical over 8 bases. V shed 2 bases, J shed 4 bases, and the junction held 3 bases outside the gene matches. This CDR3 has 14 residues. Germline V CDR1 and CDR2: SGHRS, YFSETQ.

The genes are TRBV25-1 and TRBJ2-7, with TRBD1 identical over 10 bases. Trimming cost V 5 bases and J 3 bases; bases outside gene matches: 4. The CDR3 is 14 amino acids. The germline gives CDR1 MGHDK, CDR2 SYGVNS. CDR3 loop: CASSKTGGDYEQYF. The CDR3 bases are TGTGCCAGCAGTAAGACAGGGGGCGACTACGAGCAGTACTTC.

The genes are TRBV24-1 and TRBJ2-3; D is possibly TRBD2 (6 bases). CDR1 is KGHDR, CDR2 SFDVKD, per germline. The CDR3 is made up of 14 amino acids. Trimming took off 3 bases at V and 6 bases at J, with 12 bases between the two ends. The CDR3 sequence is CATSDTSPLDTQYF. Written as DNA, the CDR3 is TGTGCCACCAGTGATACTAGCCCTTTGGATACGCAGTATTTT.

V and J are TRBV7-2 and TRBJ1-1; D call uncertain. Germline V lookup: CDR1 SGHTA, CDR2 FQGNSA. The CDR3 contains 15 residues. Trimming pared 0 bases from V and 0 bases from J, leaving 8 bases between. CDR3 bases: TGTGCCAGCAGCTTAGCTCTGAGAATGAACACTGAAGCTTTCTTT. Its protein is CASSLALRMNTEAFF.

CDR3 bases: TGCGCCAGCAGCCAGTCGGGACAGCTGAACACTGAAGCTTTCTTT. It translates to CASSQSGQLNTEAFF. V and J are TRBV4-1 and TRBJ1-1; 7 nucleotides match TRBD1. Germline V lookup: CDR1 MGHRA, CDR2 YSYEKL. There are 15 residues in the CDR3. Trimming took 3 bases from V and 0 from J; bases not matched to a gene: 4.

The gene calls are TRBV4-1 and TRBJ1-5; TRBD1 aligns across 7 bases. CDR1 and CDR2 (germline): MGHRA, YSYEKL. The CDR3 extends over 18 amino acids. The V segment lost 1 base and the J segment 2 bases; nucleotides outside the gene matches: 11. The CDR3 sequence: CASSQARRSDRGNQPQHF. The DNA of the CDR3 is TGCGCCAGCAGCCAAGCCCGTCGGTCTGACAGGGGCAATCAGCCCCAGCATTTT.

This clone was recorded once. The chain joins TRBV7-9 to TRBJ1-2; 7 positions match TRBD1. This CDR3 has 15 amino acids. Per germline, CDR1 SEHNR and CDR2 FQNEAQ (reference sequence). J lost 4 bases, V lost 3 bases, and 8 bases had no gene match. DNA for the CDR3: TGTGCCAGCAGCTTTGGACAGGCGGAATTCTATGGCTACACCTTC. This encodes CASSFGQAEFYGYTF.

CDR3 bases: TGCGCCAGCAGCTTTTTGAGTTTCTCTGGGGCCAACGTCCTGACTTTC. Encoded protein: CASSFLSFSGANVLTF. The chain joins TRBV5-1 to TRBJ2-6, with D uncertain. Germline V gene sequence: CDR1 SGHRS, CDR2 YFSETQ. The CDR3 length is 16 residues. The ends were cut back, 2 bases at V and 0 bases at J, with 9 bases in the middle.

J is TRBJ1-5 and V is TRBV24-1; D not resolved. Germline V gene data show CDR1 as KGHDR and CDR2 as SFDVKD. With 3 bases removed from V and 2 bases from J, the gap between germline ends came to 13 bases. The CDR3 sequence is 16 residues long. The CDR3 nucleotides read TGTGCCACCAGTGATGCGGGCAGCGTTGGCAATCAGCCCCAGCATTTT. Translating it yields CATSDAGSVGNQPQHF.

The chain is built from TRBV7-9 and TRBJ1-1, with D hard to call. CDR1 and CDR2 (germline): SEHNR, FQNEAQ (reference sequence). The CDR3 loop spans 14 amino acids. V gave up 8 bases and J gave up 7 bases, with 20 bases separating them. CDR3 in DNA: TGTGCCAGCTACCGAGTCGGGGAAAGGGTTGAAGCTTTCTTT. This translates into CASYRVGERVEAFF.

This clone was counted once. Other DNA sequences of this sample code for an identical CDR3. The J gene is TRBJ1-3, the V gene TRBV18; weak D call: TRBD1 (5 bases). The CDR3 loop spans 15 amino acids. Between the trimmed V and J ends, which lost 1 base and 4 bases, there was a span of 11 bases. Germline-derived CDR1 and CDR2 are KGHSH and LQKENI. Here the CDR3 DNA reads TGTGCCAGCTCACCACAAGGGGTGTCGGGAAACACCATATATTTT. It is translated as CASSPQGVSGNTIYF.

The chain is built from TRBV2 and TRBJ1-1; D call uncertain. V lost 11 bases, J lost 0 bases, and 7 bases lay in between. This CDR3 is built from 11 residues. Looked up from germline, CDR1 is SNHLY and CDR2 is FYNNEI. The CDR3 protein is CARAMNTEAFF. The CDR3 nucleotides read TGTGCCCGCGCCATGAACACTGAAGCTTTCTTT.

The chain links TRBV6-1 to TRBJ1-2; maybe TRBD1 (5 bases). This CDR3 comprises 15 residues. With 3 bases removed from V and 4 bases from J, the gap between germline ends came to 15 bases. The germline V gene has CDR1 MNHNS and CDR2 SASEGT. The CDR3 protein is CASSESGLAGYGYTF. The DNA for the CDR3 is TGTGCCAGCAGTGAGTCGGGACTCGCGGGCTATGGCTACACCTTC.

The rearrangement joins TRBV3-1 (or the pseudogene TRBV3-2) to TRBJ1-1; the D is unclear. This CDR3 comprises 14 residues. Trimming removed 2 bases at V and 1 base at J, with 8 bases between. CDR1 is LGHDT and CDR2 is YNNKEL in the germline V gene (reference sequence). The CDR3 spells CASSQRPGNTEAFF. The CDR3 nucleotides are TGTGCCAGCAGCCAACGCCCAGGGAACACTGAAGCTTTCTTT.

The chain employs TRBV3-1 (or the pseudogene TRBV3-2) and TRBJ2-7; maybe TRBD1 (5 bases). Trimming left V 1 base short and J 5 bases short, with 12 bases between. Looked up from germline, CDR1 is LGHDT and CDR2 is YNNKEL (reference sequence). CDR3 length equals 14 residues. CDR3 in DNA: TGTGCCAGCAGCCAAGGGCAGGGTGTTGACGAGCAGTACTTC. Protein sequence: CASSQGQGVDEQYF.

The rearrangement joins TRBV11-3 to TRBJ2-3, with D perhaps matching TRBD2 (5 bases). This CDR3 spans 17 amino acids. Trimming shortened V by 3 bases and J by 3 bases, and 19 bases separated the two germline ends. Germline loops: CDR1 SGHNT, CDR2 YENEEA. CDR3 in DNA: TGTGCCAGCAGCTTCGCCAACTTATCCCGCGGGACAGATACGCAGTATTTT. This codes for CASSFANLSRGTDTQYF.

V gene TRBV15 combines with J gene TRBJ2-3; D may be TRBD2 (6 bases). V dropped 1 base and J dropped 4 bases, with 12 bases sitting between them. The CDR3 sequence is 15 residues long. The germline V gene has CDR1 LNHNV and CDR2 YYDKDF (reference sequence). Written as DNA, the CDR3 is TGTGCCACCAGCAGAGGGGGAGGCTACGCAGATACGCAGTATTTT. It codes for CATSRGGGYADTQYF.

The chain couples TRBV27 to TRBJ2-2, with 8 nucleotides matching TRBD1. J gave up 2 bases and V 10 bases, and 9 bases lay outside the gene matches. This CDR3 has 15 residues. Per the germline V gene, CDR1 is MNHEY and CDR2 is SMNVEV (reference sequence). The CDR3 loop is CATSGDRRNTGELFF. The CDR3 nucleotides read TGTGCCACCTCAGGGGACAGGCGTAACACCGGGGAGCTGTTTTTT.

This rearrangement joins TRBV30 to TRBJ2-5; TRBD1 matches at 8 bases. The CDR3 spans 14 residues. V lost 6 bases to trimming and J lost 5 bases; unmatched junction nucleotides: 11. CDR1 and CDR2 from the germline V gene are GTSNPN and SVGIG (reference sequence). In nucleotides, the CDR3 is TGTGCCTGCGAACTTGCAGGGGGCGGGGAGACCCAGTACTTC. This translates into CACELAGGGETQYF.

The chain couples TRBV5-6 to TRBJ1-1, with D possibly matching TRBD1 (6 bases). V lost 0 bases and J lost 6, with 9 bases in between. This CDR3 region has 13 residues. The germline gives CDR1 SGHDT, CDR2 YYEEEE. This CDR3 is CASSLGGRAEAFF. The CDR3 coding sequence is TGTGCCAGCAGCTTGGGGGGGCGCGCTGAAGCTTTCTTT.